The rows below give T cell receptor beta chains drawn from one sample of a study of T cell responses to AZD1222 COVID-19 vaccine. The table came from immunoSEQ multiplex PCR; TCRdb's copy has only in-frame clones and leaves some out. Of approximately 110,000 clones in the sample, about 85% were seen once. Sequenced material: peripheral blood, taken 28 days after the second AZD1222 dose. The receptors derive from an adult who received the AZD1222 COVID-19 vaccine. The CDR3 runs from the conserved cysteine through the conserved F or W. The D gene is left open where the match is weak. Rows give clone size only sometimes, using once, few, many, or a class for an expanded clone.

V	D	size	length	J	DNA	CDR3
TRBV28	-	-	14	TRBJ2-7	TGTGCCAGCAGTTCCGGGGGCTTCCTTTACGAGCAGTACTTC	CASSSGGFLYEQYF
TRBV7-2	-	-	15	TRBJ2-3	TGTGCCAGCAGCTTGGGACAAATACCCACAGATACGCAGTATTTT	CASSLGQIPTDTQYF
TRBV30	-	-	15	TRBJ1-4	TGTGCCTGGAGTGACCACGGGAGGCGTCACGAAAAACTGTTTTTT	CAWSDHGRRHEKLFF
TRBV5-1	TRBD1	-	14	TRBJ1-3	TGCGCCAGCAGCAAAGGGACAGGTGGAAACACCATATATTTT	CASSKGTGGNTIYF
TRBV19	TRBD1	-	14	TRBJ2-1	TGTGCCAGTAGGAGCAACAGGGGGGTCAATGAGCAGTTCTTC	CASRSNRGVNEQFF
TRBV19	-	-	14	TRBJ1-6	TGTGCCAGTAGTGGACGGATCTATAATTCACCCCTCCACTTT	CASSGRIYNSPLHF
TRBV15	-	-	13	TRBJ1-4	TGTGCCACCAGCAGGGAAACTAATGAAAAACTGTTTTTT	CATSRETNEKLFF
TRBV28	-	-	14	TRBJ1-3	TGTGCCAGCAGTCCCGGGACCTCTGGAAACACCATATATTTT	CASSPGTSGNTIYF
TRBV7-3	-	-	13	TRBJ2-7	TGTGCCACCTCGTTGCAGGGGAAAGGCGAGCAGTACTTC	CATSLQGKGEQYF
TRBV4-3	-	-	15	TRBJ2-7	TGCGCCAGCAGCCAAGGTGTCGGGGAAGCCTACGAGCAGTACTTC	CASSQGVGEAYEQYF
TRBV5-1	-	few	14	TRBJ1-1	TGCGCCAGCACCCCCGGGACGGGGAACACTGAAGCTTTCTTT	CASTPGTGNTEAFF
TRBV10-1	-	-	13	TRBJ2-1	TGCGCCAGCAGTGTTGCCGCGGCCAATGAGCAGTTCTTC	CASSVAAANEQFF
TRBV14	-	-	13	TRBJ2-1	TGTGCCAGCAGCCAAGAGCGGTTCAATGAGCAGTTCTTC	CASSQERFNEQFF
TRBV5-1	TRBD2	-	19	TRBJ2-3	TGCGCCAGCAGCTCCCCCCCCGGGACTAGCGGGAGTAGAGCAGATACGCAGTATTTT	CASSSPPGTSGSRADTQYF
TRBV10-1	-	-	12	TRBJ1-1	TGCGCCAGCAGTGTAGGGAACACTGAAGCTTTCTTT	CASSVGNTEAFF